A selection of T cell receptor beta chains follows, all from one sample in a study of T cells in Graves' hyperthyroidism and ophthalmopathy. TCRdb reprocessed the multiplex PCR reads via MiXCR and lists one record per CDR3 protein. The table has about 520,000 distinct CDR3 sequences, about 24% seen once. The specimen sequenced was blood. These receptors originate from a woman in her twenties or thirties with Graves' ophthalmopathy. Each CDR3 is given with its conserved first and last residue. D genes are given only for firm matches. Part of the rows lack a size; the others show once, few, many or a class for expanded clones.

v_call	d_call	cdr3_length	j_call	clone_size	cdr3_nt	cdr3_aa
TRBV6-5	.	13	TRBJ1-2	many	TGTGCCAGCAGTTATGGCAGCGGCTATGGCTACACCTTC	CASSYGSGYGYTF
TRBV11-2	.	17	TRBJ2-7	.	TGTGCCAGCAGCTTAGGGGAGGCCGGGATAGGGTGGGACGATCAGTACTTC	CASSLGEAGIGWDDQYF
TRBV4-2	TRBD1	16	TRBJ2-7	once	TGTGCCAGCAGCCAAGATCTCCACCAGGGGGTTCCCGAGCAGTACTTC	CASSQDLHQGVPEQYF
TRBV7-2	.	14	TRBJ2-7	few	TGTGCCAGCAGCTTCGACGAATCCCCCGACGAGCAGTACTTC	CASSFDESPDEQYF
TRBV11-2	.	15	TRBJ1-2	.	TGTGCCAGCAGCTTAGATCTGGTGGATCCTTATGGCTACACCTTC	CASSLDLVDPYGYTF
TRBV28	.	13	TRBJ1-2	.	TGTGCCAGCAGTCGTCCGGACGGGTATGGCTACACCTTC	CASSRPDGYGYTF
TRBV11-2	.	15	TRBJ2-7	.	TGTGCCAGCAGCCCCAGTTGGGGGAGCTCCTACGAGCAGTACTTC	CASSPSWGSSYEQYF
TRBV10-3	.	12	TRBJ1-2	many	TGTGCCATCAGTTTCGAGGGTCCGGGCTACACCTTC	CAISFEGPGYTF
TRBV24-1	TRBD1	13	TRBJ1-5	.	TGTGCCACTACTAGGACAGGTGGATGGCCCCAGCATTTT	CATTRTGGWPQHF
TRBV10-1	TRBD2	18	TRBJ2-2	few	TGCGCCAGCAGTGGATTGCGAGGCCTAGCGGGATCGGGCGGGGAGCTGTTTTTT	CASSGLRGLAGSGGELFF
TRBV5-5	.	13	TRBJ1-2	few	TGTGCCAGCAGGGGGGGGCTCGGCTATGGCTACACCTTC	CASRGGLGYGYTF
TRBV6-2/TRBV6-3	.	15	TRBJ2-7	.	TGTGCCAGCAGTTACAGAGGGACCGGCTCCTACGAGCAGTACTTC	CASSYRGTGSYEQYF
TRBV12-3/TRBV12-4	.	12	TRBJ1-1	many	TGTGCCAGCAGCCACGACAGTTATGAAGCTTTCTTT	CASSHDSYEAFF
TRBV20-1	TRBD2	16	TRBJ2-7	many	TGCAGTGCTAGAGATACGAGCGGGGACCTTACCTACGAGCAGTACTTC	CSARDTSGDLTYEQYF